This T cell receptor (beta chain) was identified in a study of OX40 agonist ivuxolimab in advanced cancers. Points on this clone: The antigen remains unidentified.

Repertoires were generated with immunoSEQ multiplex PCR, while TCRdb's copy carries only in-frame clones and drops some. There are 65,000 to 95,000 clones in the sample; approximately 88% occur only once, and over 8% lies in the top ten. Study observations and caveats: Some of the lowest clonal expansion was seen in partial responders at 0.1-3.0 mg/kg. Some patients without response likewise showed low normalized clonal expansion.

Sequenced material: CD4+ or CD8+ T cells sorted from blood, taken in a trial of the OX40 agonist ivuxolimab. The source of this sequence is an adult with an advanced solid tumor such as melanoma, head and neck, liver or kidney cancer.

The CDR3 is CASSSGLAGDTDTQYF. Written as DNA, the CDR3 is TGCGCCAGCAGCTCAGGACTAGCGGGGGACACAGATACGCAGTATTTT. The J gene is TRBJ2-3, the V gene TRBV5-1; TRBD2 matches at 13 bases. CDR1 is SGHRS and CDR2 is YFSETQ in the germline V gene. The trim removed 3 bases at V and 2 bases at J, leaving 3 bases unmatched. The CDR3 contains 16 residues.